This entry features one T cell receptor beta chain sequence. The data derive from a study of cytomegalovirus exposure and HLA in healthy donors. Researchers ran the PCR with 60 Vbeta and 13 Jbeta primers. In the source study's methods: Later analysis identified around 85 million unique TCR beta chains, 9 million to 13 million shared. Data came from immunoSEQ multiplex PCR; TCRdb stores just in-frame clones and leaves some out. That table is the source of V, J and clone size, and D and trimming were worked out from the DNA. The repertoire consists of over 150,000 clones, with around 81% occurring once and the leading ten covering about 2%. The germline CDR1 and CDR2 sequences are LNHDA and SQIVND (reference sequence). The CDR3 length is 13 residues. The V end lost 6 bases, the J end lost 0 bases, and 9 bases lay between the germline ends.

This receptor was identified in a woman in her thirties in good health and CMV-seronegative. Sequenced sample: PBMCs. The rearrangement joins TRBV19 to TRBJ2-7; D ambiguous. CDR3 nucleotides: TGTGCCAGTAGGGAGTTGGACTCCTACGAGCAGTACTTC. It codes for CASRELDSYEQYF.